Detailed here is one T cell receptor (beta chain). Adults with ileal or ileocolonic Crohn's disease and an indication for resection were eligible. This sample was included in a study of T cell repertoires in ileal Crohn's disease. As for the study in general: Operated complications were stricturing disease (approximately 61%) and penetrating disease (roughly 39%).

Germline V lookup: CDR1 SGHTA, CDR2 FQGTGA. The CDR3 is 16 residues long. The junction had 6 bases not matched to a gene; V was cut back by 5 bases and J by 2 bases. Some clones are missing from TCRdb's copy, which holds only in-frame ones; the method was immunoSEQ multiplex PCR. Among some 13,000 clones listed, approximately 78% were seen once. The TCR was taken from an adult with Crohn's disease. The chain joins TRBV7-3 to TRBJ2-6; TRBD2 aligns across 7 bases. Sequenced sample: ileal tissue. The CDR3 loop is CASSPKGGAGANVLTF. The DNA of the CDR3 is TGTGCCAGCAGCCCTAAGGGAGGGGCTGGGGCCAACGTCCTGACTTTC.